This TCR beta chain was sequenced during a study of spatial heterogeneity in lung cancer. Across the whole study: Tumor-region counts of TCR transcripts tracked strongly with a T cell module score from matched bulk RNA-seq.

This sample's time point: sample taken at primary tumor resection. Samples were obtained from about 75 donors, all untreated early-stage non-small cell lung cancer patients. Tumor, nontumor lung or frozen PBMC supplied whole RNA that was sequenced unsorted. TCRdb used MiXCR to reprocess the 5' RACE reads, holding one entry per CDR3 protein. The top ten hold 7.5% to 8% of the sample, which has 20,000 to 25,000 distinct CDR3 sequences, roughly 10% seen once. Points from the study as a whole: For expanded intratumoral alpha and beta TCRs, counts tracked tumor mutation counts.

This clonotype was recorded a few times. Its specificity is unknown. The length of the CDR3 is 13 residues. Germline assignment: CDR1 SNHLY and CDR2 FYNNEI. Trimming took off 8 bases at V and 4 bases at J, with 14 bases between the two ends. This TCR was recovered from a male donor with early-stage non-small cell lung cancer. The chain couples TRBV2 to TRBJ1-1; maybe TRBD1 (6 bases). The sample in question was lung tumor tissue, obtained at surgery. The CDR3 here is CASHRVLVTEAFF. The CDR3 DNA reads TGTGCCAGCCACAGGGTATTGGTCACTGAAGCTTTCTTT.